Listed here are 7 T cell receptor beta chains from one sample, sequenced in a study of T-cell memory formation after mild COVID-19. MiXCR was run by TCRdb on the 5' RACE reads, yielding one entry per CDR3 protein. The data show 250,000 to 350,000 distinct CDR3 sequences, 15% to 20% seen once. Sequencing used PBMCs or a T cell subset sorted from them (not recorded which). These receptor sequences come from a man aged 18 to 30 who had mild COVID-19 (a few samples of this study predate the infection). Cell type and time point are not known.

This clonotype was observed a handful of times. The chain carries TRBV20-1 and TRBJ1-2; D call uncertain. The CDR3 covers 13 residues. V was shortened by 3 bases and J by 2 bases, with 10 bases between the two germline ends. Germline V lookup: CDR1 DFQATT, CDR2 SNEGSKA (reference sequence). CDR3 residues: CSARVAENYGYTF. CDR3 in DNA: TGCAGTGCTAGGGTTGCAGAGAACTATGGCTACACCTTC.

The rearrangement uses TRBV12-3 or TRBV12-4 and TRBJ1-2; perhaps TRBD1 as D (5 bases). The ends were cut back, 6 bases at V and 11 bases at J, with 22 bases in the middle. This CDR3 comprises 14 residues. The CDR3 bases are TGTGCCAGCAGCCGACAGACGGAGGGGATCGGGTACACCTTC. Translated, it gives CASSRQTEGIGYTF.

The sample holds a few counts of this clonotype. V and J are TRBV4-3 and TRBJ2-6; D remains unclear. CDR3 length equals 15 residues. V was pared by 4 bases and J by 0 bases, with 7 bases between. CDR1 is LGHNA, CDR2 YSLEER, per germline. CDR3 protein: CASSPVGSGANVLTF. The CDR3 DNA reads TGCGCCAGCAGCCCCGTGGGCTCTGGGGCCAACGTCCTGACTTTC.

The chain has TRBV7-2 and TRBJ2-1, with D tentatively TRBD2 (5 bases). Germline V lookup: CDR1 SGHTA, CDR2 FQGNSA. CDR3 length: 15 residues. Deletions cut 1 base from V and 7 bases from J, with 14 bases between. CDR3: CASSLGAAQLNEQFF. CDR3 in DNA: TGTGCCAGCAGCTTAGGAGCGGCCCAGTTGAATGAGCAGTTCTTC.

In DNA form, the CDR3 reads TGTGCCAGCTCACCAGGAGGGACACCGCAGTATTTT. Its translation: CASSPGGTPQYF. The V and J genes are TRBV18 and TRBJ2-3; D could derive from TRBD1 or TRBD2 (6 bases each). Per the germline V gene, CDR1 is KGHSH and CDR2 is LQKENI. The CDR3 is made up of 12 amino acids. V was clipped by 2 bases and J by 10 bases, with 10 bases between them.

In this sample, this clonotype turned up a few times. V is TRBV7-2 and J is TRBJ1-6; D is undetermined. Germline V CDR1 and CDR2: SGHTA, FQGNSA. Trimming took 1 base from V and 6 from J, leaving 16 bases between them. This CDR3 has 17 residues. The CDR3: CASSLEPGGPINSPLHF. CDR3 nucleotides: TGTGCCAGCAGCTTAGAACCTGGAGGCCCCATTAATTCACCCCTCCACTTT.

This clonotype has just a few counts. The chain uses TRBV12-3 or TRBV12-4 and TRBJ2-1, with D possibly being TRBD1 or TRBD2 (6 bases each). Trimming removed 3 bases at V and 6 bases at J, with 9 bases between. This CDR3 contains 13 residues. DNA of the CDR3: TGTGCCAGCAGTTTCTGGGGGGCCAATGAGCAGTTCTTC. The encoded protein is CASSFWGANEQFF.